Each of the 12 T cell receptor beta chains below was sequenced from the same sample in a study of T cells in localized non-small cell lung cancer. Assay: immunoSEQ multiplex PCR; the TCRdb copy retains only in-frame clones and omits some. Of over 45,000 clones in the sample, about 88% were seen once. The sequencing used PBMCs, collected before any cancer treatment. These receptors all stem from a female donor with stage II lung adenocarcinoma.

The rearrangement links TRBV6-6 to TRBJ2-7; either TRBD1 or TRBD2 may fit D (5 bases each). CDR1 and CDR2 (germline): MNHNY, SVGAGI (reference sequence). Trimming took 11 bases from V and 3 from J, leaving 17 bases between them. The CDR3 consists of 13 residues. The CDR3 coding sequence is TGTGCCTCCCGAGGGGCGGGTCTCTACGAGCAGTACTTC. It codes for CASRGAGLYEQYF.

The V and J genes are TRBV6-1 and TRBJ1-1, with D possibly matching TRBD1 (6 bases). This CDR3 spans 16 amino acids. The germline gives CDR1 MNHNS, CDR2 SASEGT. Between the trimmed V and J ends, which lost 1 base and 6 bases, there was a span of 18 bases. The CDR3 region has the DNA TGTGCCAGCAGTGAAGGGCTATCAGGGGTTTGGTCTGAAGCTTTCTTT. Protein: CASSEGLSGVWSEAFF.

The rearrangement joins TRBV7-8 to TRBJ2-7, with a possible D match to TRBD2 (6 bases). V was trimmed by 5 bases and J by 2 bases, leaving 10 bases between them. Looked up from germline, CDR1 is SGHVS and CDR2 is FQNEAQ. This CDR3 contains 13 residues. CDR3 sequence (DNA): TGTGCCAGCAGCCCCCCGGGGGCCTACGAGCAGTACTTC. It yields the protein CASSPPGAYEQYF.

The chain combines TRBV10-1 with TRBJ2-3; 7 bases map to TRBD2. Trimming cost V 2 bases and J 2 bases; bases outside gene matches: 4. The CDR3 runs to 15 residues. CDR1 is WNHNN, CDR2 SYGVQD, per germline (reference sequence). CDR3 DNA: TGCGCCAGCAGTGAGGCTAGCGGACACACAGATACGCAGTATTTT. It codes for CASSEASGHTDTQYF.

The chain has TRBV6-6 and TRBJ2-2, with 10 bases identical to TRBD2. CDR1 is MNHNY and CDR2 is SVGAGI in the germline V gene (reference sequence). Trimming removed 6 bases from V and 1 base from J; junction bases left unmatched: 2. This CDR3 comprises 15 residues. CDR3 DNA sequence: TGTGCCAGCAGAATAGCGGGGGGGAACACCGGGGAGCTGTTTTTT. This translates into CASRIAGGNTGELFF.

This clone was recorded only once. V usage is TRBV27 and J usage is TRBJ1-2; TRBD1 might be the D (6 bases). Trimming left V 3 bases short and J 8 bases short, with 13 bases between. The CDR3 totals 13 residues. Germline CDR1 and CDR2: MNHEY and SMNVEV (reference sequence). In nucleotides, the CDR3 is TGTGCCAGCAGTTTCACGGGGGGCGGAGGCTACACCTTC. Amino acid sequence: CASSFTGGGGYTF.

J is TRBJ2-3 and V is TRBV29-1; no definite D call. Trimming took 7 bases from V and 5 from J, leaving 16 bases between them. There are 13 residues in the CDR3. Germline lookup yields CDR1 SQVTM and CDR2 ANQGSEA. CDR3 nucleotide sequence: TGCAGCGCTGACCAGTGGGAACGAGATACGCAGTATTTT. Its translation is CSADQWERDTQYF.

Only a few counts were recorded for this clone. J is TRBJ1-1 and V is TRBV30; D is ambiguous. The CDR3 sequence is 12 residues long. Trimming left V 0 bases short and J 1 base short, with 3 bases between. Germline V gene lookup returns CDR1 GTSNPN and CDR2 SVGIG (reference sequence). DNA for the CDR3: TGTGCCTGGAGTGTACGGAACACTGAAGCTTTCTTT. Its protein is CAWSVRNTEAFF.

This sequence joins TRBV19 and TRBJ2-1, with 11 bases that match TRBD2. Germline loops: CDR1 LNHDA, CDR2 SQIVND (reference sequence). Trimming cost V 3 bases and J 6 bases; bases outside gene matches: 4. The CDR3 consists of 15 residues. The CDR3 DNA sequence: TGTGCCAGTAGTATCTTAGCGGGGGGGGCCAATGAGCAGTTCTTC. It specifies CASSILAGGANEQFF.

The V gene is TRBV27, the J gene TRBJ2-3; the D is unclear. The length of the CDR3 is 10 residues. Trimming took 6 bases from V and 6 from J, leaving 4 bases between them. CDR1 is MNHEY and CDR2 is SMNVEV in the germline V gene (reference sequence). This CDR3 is CASRYDTQYF. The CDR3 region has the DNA TGTGCCAGCAGGTACGATACGCAGTATTTT.

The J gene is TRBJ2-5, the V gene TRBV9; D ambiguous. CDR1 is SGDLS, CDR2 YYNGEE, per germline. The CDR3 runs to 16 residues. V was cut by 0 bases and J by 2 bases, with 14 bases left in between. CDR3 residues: CASSVEGLSRQETQYF. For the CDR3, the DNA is TGTGCCAGCAGCGTAGAAGGTTTGTCTCGACAAGAGACCCAGTACTTC.

The CDR3 loop is CASSPSDLTGELFF. DNA of the CDR3: TGCGCCAGCAGCCCCTCGGACCTGACCGGGGAGCTGTTTTTT. V usage is TRBV4-1 and J usage is TRBJ2-2; D is unclear. Trimming stripped 4 bases from V and 5 bases from J, with 11 bases between. Germline assignment: CDR1 MGHRA and CDR2 YSYEKL. The CDR3 loop spans 14 amino acids.